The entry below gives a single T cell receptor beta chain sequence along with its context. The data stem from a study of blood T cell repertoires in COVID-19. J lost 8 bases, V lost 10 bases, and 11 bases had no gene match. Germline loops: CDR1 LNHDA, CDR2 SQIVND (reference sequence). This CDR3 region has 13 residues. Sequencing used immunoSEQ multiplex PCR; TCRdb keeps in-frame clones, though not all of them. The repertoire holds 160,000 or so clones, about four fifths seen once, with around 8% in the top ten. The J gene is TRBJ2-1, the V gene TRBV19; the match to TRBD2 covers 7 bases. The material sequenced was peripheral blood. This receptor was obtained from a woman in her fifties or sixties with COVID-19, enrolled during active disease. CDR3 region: CATVGGTRDEQFF. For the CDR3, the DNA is TGTGCCACGGTGGGGGGGACGAGGGATGAGCAGTTCTTC.